The subject of this entry is one T cell receptor beta chain. This receptor's antigen is unknown. Base-call qualities are not available, and no considerably larger clone is one nucleotide away. At the DNA level, this CDR3 is encoded by other sequences in the same sample as well. The method was the immunoSEQ multiplex PCR assay. TCRdb obtained this table from immuneACCESS and retained in-frame rearrangements with V and J assigned. These tables miss some clones; where compared with another copy, unresolved V genes account for less than half of the shortfall, and the remainder is unexplained. The sample table holds tens of thousands of clones, of which approximately 91% were seen once. The ten largest clones take up about 0.4% of the sample. Inclusive of the bounding cysteine and phenylalanine, the CDR3 is 15 residues long. CDR3 DNA is the only sequence kept; it has 45 bases, read in frame from the first base. According to the germline V gene, CDR1 reads SGDLS and CDR2 reads YYNGEE. V drops 0 bases and J drops 6 bases, leaving 15 bases in between.

These data are taken from a study of technical replicates of blood from a few donors (dated by TCRdb to 2016 to 2017). The source of this sequence is a human donor in good health. Some clones in this sample may be carry-over from other donors' samples. The sequencing sample was made of T cells isolated from PBMCs. The chain uses TRBV9 and TRBJ1-2, and perhaps TRBD1 as D gene, on 6 matching bases. The nucleotide sequence reads TGTGCCAGCAGCGTAGGAACAGGGCTTGGAGATGGCTACACCTTC. It translates to CASSVGTGLGDGYTF.